A selection of T cell receptor beta chains follows, all from one sample in a study of lymphopenia after photon versus proton radiotherapy. Data came from immunoSEQ multiplex PCR; TCRdb stores just in-frame clones and leaves some out. This table has more than 30,000 clones, approximately 92% appearing once. The sequences come from peripheral blood, collected from a patient treated with proton-based radiotherapy. The receptors stem from a woman in her seventies with pancreatic cancer. Some clones in this sample may be carry-over from other donors' samples. Each CDR3 is given with its conserved first and last residue. Fields, in order: V gene, CDR3 length, clone size, J gene, D gene, CDR3 DNA, CDR3 protein. A D gene is named only where the DNA matches it firmly. Part of the rows lack a size; the others show once, few, many or a class for expanded clones.

V: TRBV27
length: 15
size: .
J: TRBJ2-5
D: .
DNA: TGTGCCAGCAGTAAGGGCGGAGCCTCGTGGGAGACCCAGTACTTC
CDR3: CASSKGGASWETQYF

V: TRBV4-2
length: 13
size: .
J: TRBJ2-2
D: .
DNA: TGTGCCAGCAGCCCCCAAGGTGGAGGGGAGCTGTTTTTT
CDR3: CASSPQGGGELFF

V: TRBV7-9
length: 14
size: .
J: TRBJ1-1
D: .
DNA: TGTGCCAGCAGCTTAGATGGGGGAGTAACTGAAGCTTTCTTT
CDR3: CASSLDGGVTEAFF

V: TRBV19
length: 15
size: once
J: TRBJ1-5
D: .
DNA: TGTGCCAGTAGTATAGATTTGGACACCTATCAGCCCCAGCATTTT
CDR3: CASSIDLDTYQPQHF

V: TRBV19
length: 15
size: .
J: TRBJ1-1
D: .
DNA: TGTGCCAGTAGTACGGACAGTTTATCTAACACTGAAGCTTTCTTT
CDR3: CASSTDSLSNTEAFF

V: TRBV6-5
length: 14
size: .
J: TRBJ2-2
D: .
DNA: TGTGCCAGCAGTTATGGGGAGAACACCGGGGAGCTGTTTTTT
CDR3: CASSYGENTGELFF

V: TRBV5-6
length: 17
size: .
J: TRBJ2-5
D: .
DNA: TGTGCCAGCAGCTTGGTATCTGGGGGCGCTTTACGGGAGACCCAGTACTTC
CDR3: CASSLVSGGALRETQYF

V: TRBV18
length: 15
size: .
J: TRBJ1-4
D: TRBD1
DNA: TGTGCCAGCTCACCCCCGGGACAGGGAAATGAAAAACTGTTTTTT
CDR3: CASSPPGQGNEKLFF

V: TRBV19
length: 14
size: .
J: TRBJ2-3
D: TRBD2
DNA: TGTGCCAGTAGTATACGGGAGGGACCGGTAGCGCAGTATTTT
CDR3: CASSIREGPVAQYF

V: TRBV7-2
length: 15
size: .
J: TRBJ1-1
D: .
DNA: TGTGCCAGCAGCCCCCCCGCAGGAATGAACACTGAAGCTTTCTTT
CDR3: CASSPPAGMNTEAFF

V: TRBV9
length: 13
size: .
J: TRBJ2-1
D: .
DNA: TGTGCCAGCAGCATAAATACAATGGATGAGCAGTTCTTC
CDR3: CASSINTMDEQFF

V: TRBV4-1
length: 14
size: .
J: TRBJ2-1
D: .
DNA: TGCGCCAGCAGCCAAGAGGGACGGATCAATGAGCAGTTCTTC
CDR3: CASSQEGRINEQFF

V: TRBV6-1
length: 15
size: .
J: TRBJ1-1
D: TRBD1
DNA: TGTGCCAGCAGTGAAGTAGGACAGGGGACGACTGAAGCTTTCTTT
CDR3: CASSEVGQGTTEAFF

V: TRBV7-2
length: 16
size: .
J: TRBJ1-1
D: .
DNA: TGTGCCAGCAGCTCACAACCGGGACCCCTCATCGCTGAAGCTTTCTTT
CDR3: CASSSQPGPLIAEAFF

V: TRBV7-9
length: 13
size: .
J: TRBJ2-7
D: .
DNA: TGTGCCAGCAGCGGCTATAACGGCTACGAGCAGTACTTC
CDR3: CASSGYNGYEQYF

V: TRBV7-8
length: 14
size: .
J: TRBJ2-7
D: .
DNA: TGTGCCAGCAGCCCTCCCGGGACATACGGCGAGCAGTACTTC
CDR3: CASSPPGTYGEQYF

V: TRBV5-6
length: 17
size: .
J: TRBJ2-1
D: .
DNA: TGTGCCAGCAGCTTGCAGATTCAATTGGGGAAGGACAATGAGCAGTTCTTC
CDR3: CASSLQIQLGKDNEQFF

V: TRBV28
length: 15
size: .
J: TRBJ1-5
D: .
DNA: TGTGCCAGCAGGGATGGACGGTTTAGCTATCAGCCCCAGCATTTT
CDR3: CASRDGRFSYQPQHF

V: TRBV18
length: 14
size: .
J: TRBJ1-2
D: .
DNA: TGTGCCAGCTCACCACCGGGGCGGAACTATGGCTACACCTTC
CDR3: CASSPPGRNYGYTF

V: TRBV30
length: 16
size: .
J: TRBJ1-4
D: TRBD1
DNA: TGTGCCTGGAGTAAGAAACAGGGGGACGCCTTCGGGAAACTGTTTTTT
CDR3: CAWSKKQGDAFGKLFF

V: TRBV28
length: 16
size: .
J: TRBJ2-1
D: TRBD2
DNA: TGTGCCAGCAGTCCTACCCGACTAGCGGGAGGGGATGAGCAGTTCTTC
CDR3: CASSPTRLAGGDEQFF

V: TRBV6-1
length: 15
size: .
J: TRBJ1-1
D: .
DNA: TGTGCCAGCAGACCATCCCGGGGGGCGAGCACTGAAGCTTTCTTT
CDR3: CASRPSRGASTEAFF

V: TRBV9
length: 15
size: .
J: TRBJ2-1
D: .
DNA: TGTGCCAGCAGCCCCCGATCGACAGCTTACAATGAGCAGTTCTTC
CDR3: CASSPRSTAYNEQFF

V: TRBV6-6
length: 12
size: few
J: TRBJ1-1
D: TRBD1
DNA: TGTGCCAGCTCCCATCTGACAGGGGAAGCTTTCTTT
CDR3: CASSHLTGEAFF

V: TRBV7-9
length: 14
size: few
J: TRBJ2-7
D: TRBD1
DNA: TGTGCCAGCAGCTCCGCTGACAGGGTATACGAGCAGTACTTC
CDR3: CASSSADRVYEQYF

V: TRBV27
length: 12
size: .
J: TRBJ2-1
D: .
DNA: TGTGCCAGCCGGACCTCCTACAATGAGCAGTTCTTC
CDR3: CASRTSYNEQFF

V: TRBV6-5
length: 15
size: .
J: TRBJ2-1
D: .
DNA: TGTGCCAGCAGTTACGGGCAGGGTATCTACAATGAGCAGTTCTTC
CDR3: CASSYGQGIYNEQFF

V: TRBV5-1
length: 14
size: .
J: TRBJ2-5
D: .
DNA: TGCGCCAGCAGCCCGGAGGGGGGGCGGGAGACCCAGTACTTC
CDR3: CASSPEGGRETQYF

V: TRBV2
length: 13
size: few
J: TRBJ2-2
D: .
DNA: TGTGCCAGCAGTGAACGTCAGGACGGGGAGCTGTTTTTT
CDR3: CASSERQDGELFF

V: TRBV18
length: 13
size: .
J: TRBJ1-1
D: .
DNA: TGTGCCAGCTCCATTGGAGGGAACACTGAAGCTTTCTTT
CDR3: CASSIGGNTEAFF

V: TRBV10-3
length: 19
size: .
J: TRBJ2-7
D: TRBD2
DNA: TGTGCCATCAGTGAGTCGCCGGGACTAGCGGGGCAGAGCTCCTACGAGCAGTACTTC
CDR3: CAISESPGLAGQSSYEQYF

V: TRBV28
length: 13
size: .
J: TRBJ2-3
D: .
DNA: TGTGCCAGCAGGGGAAGGGGCACAGATACGCAGTATTTT
CDR3: CASRGRGTDTQYF

V: TRBV28
length: 11
size: .
J: TRBJ1-1
D: .
DNA: TGTGCCAGCAGTAAGACACTTGAAGCTTTCTTT
CDR3: CASSKTLEAFF

V: TRBV28
length: 15
size: .
J: TRBJ1-2
D: TRBD1
DNA: TGTGCCAGCAGTTTAGGACAGGGGGCGGGGGAAGGCTACACCTTC
CDR3: CASSLGQGAGEGYTF

V: TRBV4-1
length: 15
size: few
J: TRBJ2-1
D: .
DNA: TGCGCCAGCAGCCAAGATCGGGGGCAGTACAATGAGCAGTTCTTC
CDR3: CASSQDRGQYNEQFF

V: TRBV18
length: 14
size: .
J: TRBJ2-3
D: TRBD1
DNA: TGTGCCAGCTCGGGGACAGTTAGCACAGATACGCAGTATTTT
CDR3: CASSGTVSTDTQYF

V: TRBV7-2
length: 14
size: .
J: TRBJ2-5
D: TRBD1
DNA: TGTGCCAGCACCAGGGGGTCGTACCAAGAGACCCAGTACTTC
CDR3: CASTRGSYQETQYF

V: TRBV7-2
length: 16
size: once
J: TRBJ2-3
D: .
DNA: TGTGCCAGCAGCTTAGTGTGGGATAGTAGCACAGATACGCAGTATTTT
CDR3: CASSLVWDSSTDTQYF

V: TRBV7-6
length: 15
size: .
J: TRBJ2-3
D: .
DNA: TGTGCCAGCAGCTCGCTAGCGCGAACAGGAGATACGCAGTATTTT
CDR3: CASSSLARTGDTQYF

V: TRBV29-1
length: 16
size: .
J: TRBJ2-2
D: TRBD1
DNA: TGCAGCGTTGAAGAGATGACAGGGGTTAACACCGGGGAGCTGTTTTTT
CDR3: CSVEEMTGVNTGELFF

V: TRBV6-1
length: 17
size: .
J: TRBJ2-7
D: TRBD1
DNA: TGTGCCAGCAGTGAGGTGGTAGGGCGGACAGGGGCCTACGAGCAGTACTTC
CDR3: CASSEVVGRTGAYEQYF

V: TRBV7-2
length: 15
size: few
J: TRBJ2-1
D: TRBD2
DNA: TGTGCCAGTGTTAGGGCTAGCGGGGATTACAATGAGCAGTTCTTC
CDR3: CASVRASGDYNEQFF

V: TRBV10-1
length: 15
size: .
J: TRBJ2-3
D: TRBD2
DNA: TGCGCCAGCAGTGAGTTGGGGCGGGAGCCAGATACGCAGTATTTT
CDR3: CASSELGREPDTQYF

V: TRBV7-2
length: 16
size: .
J: TRBJ2-7
D: TRBD1
DNA: TGTGCCAGCAGCCCCCCGGTGGGACAGGGTTCCTACGAGCAGTACTTC
CDR3: CASSPPVGQGSYEQYF

V: TRBV7-2
length: 16
size: .
J: TRBJ2-5
D: TRBD2
DNA: TGTGCCAGCAGCCCCGGGAGGTTCGGAGGGGAAGAGACCCAGTACTTC
CDR3: CASSPGRFGGEETQYF

V: TRBV13
length: 17
size: once
J: TRBJ2-1
D: .
DNA: TGTGCCAGCAGCTTAGGCTCCCTGCGGAGGTTGGGCAATGAGCAGTTCTTC
CDR3: CASSLGSLRRLGNEQFF

V: TRBV29-1
length: 13
size: .
J: TRBJ2-1
D: .
DNA: TGCAGCGTCACCCCGGCAGGGAAAAATGAGCAGTTCTTC
CDR3: CSVTPAGKNEQFF

V: TRBV27
length: 15
size: .
J: TRBJ2-7
D: TRBD2
DNA: TGTGCCAGCACCCCGACTAGCGGGTGGGGGAGGGAGCAGTACTTC
CDR3: CASTPTSGWGREQYF

V: TRBV6-6
length: 15
size: medium-sized
J: TRBJ1-5
D: .
DNA: TGTGCCAGCAGTTACTCGAATCGGATCAATCAGCCCCAGCATTTT
CDR3: CASSYSNRINQPQHF

V: TRBV2
length: 16
size: .
J: TRBJ1-1
D: TRBD1
DNA: TGTGCCAGCGGCCGGGACAGGGGGTTTGGCGGCACTGAAGCTTTCTTT
CDR3: CASGRDRGFGGTEAFF

V: TRBV25-1
length: 13
size: .
J: TRBJ1-4
D: .
DNA: TGTGCCAGCAGACAGGGAGCAGCGGAAAAACTGTTTTTT
CDR3: CASRQGAAEKLFF

V: TRBV6-1
length: 13
size: .
J: TRBJ2-7
D: .
DNA: TGTGCCAGCAGTGCGGGGGCGGTTTACGAGCAGTACTTC
CDR3: CASSAGAVYEQYF